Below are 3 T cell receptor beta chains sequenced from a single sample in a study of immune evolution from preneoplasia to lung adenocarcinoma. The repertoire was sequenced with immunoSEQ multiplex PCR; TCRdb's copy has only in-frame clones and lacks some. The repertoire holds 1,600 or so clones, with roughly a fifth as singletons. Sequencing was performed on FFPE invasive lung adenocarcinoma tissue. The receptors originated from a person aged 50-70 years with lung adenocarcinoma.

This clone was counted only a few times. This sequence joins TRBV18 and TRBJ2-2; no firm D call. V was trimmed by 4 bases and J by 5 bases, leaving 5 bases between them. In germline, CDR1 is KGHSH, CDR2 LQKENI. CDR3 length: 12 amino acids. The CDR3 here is CASSLVTGELFF. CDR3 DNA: TGTGCCAGCTCACTTGTTACCGGGGAGCTGTTTTTT.

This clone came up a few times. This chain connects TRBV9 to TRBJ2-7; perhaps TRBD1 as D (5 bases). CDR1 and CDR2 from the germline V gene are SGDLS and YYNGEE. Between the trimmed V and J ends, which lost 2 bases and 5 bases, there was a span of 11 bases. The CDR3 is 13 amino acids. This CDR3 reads CASSVQTGHEQYF. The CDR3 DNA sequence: TGTGCCAGCAGCGTCCAAACAGGTCACGAGCAGTACTTC.

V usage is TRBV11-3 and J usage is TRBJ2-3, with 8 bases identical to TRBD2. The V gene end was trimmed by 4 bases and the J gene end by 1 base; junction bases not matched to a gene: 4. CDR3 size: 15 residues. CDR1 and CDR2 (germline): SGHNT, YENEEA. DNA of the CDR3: TGTGCCAGCAGCTCCATGGGACTAGGCACAGATACGCAGTATTTT. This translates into CASSSMGLGTDTQYF.